This TCR beta chain was captured in a study of blood T cell repertoires in COVID-19. About the study: The United States, Italy and Spain provided the acute and convalescent COVID-19 samples.

In its sample, this clone was seen once. Original processing notes: Amplified reference gene primers provided the basis for estimating nucleated cell counts. Profiled with immunoSEQ multiplex PCR; TCRdb holds only in-frame clones, not every one. V and J calls and clone size are copied from that table; D and trimming were computed from the DNA. Here the sample spans about 140,000 clones, about 80% being singletons. The CDR3 totals 13 residues. CDR1 SGHAT and CDR2 FQDESV come from the germline V gene (reference sequence). The V and J ends lost 5 bases and 7 bases, in that order; junction bases with no gene match: 7.

The sample comprised peripheral blood. The rearrangement links TRBV11-1 to TRBJ2-7; 8 positions agree with TRBD1. The receptor was isolated from a man between 60 and 70 years old with acute or convalescent COVID-19. CDR3 residues: CASSQQGVGEQYF. CDR3 in DNA: TGTGCCAGCAGCCAACAGGGGGTTGGGGAGCAGTACTTC.